This T cell receptor (beta chain) is from a study of Graves' ophthalmopathy and Graves' hyperthyroidism. General study findings and limits: Most expanded clonotypes in thyroid above 0.001 frequency also showed up in blood. For predicting ophthalmopathy progression, the model had roughly 70% sensitivity and approximately 72% specificity.

From RNA, the CDR3 regions of TCR beta chains were amplified and sequenced. Following a first-round RT-PCR that used HTBI primers, a second-round multiplex PCR was carried out. TCRdb analysed the multiplex PCR reads with MiXCR anew, one entry per CDR3 protein. The table includes about 640,000 distinct CDR3 sequences, over 40% detected once. As regards this clonotype: Its specificity is unknown.

V was shortened by 6 bases and J by 5 bases, with 11 bases between the two germline ends. Per the germline V gene, CDR1 is SGDLS and CDR2 is YYNGEE. The CDR3 extends over 12 amino acids. The source of this sequence is an adult man with Graves' ophthalmopathy. The sample comprised peripheral blood. The chain carries TRBV9 and TRBJ2-5, with D tentatively TRBD1 or TRBD2 (5 bases each). The CDR3 reads CASNTGTETQYF. The CDR3 DNA is TGTGCCAGCAACACCGGGACGGAGACCCAGTACTTC.